The 21 T cell receptor beta chains listed next were all sequenced from one sample in a study of blood T cell repertoires in COVID-19 (dated by TCRdb to the early 2020s). Libraries were built with the immunoSEQ multiplex PCR assay. As stored in TCRdb, this immuneACCESS dataset retains in-frame rearrangements with V and J assigned. A fraction of the clones does not appear; measured against another copy, unresolved V genes explain less than half of the discrepancy, and the remainder lacks a known reason. A total of roughly 75,000 clones appear in this sample, almost 85% of them only once. 8% to 10% of the sample belongs to the ten largest clones. The sample consisted of peripheral blood. The source of these receptors is a man in his forties or fifties with COVID-19, enrolled during active disease.

The chain recombines TRBV10-3 with TRBJ2-5, with 9 bases fitting TRBD1. CDR3 length equals 14 residues. CDR1 and CDR2 (germline): ENHRY, SYGVKD. With 6 bases clipped from V and 1 base from J, the junction kept 3 bases outside the gene matches. The CDR3 reads CAISVGQGQETQYF. The CDR3 DNA reads TGTGCCATCAGCGTGGGACAGGGCCAAGAGACCCAGTACTTC.

This clone has only a few counts. The chain recombines TRBV5-1 with TRBJ2-2, with TRBD1 matching over 7 bases. The CDR3 runs 15 residues. The germline V gene has CDR1 SGHRS and CDR2 YFSETQ. The junction had 6 bases not matched to a gene; V was cut back by 4 bases and J by 3 bases. In DNA form, the CDR3 reads TGCGCCAGCAGCCCGATCACAGGGGACACCGGGGAGCTGTTTTTT. This translates into CASSPITGDTGELFF. The whole variable domain, remainder taken from reference TRBV5-1 and TRBJ2-2, is KAGVTQTPRYLIKTRGQQVTLSCSPISGHRSVSWYQQTPGQGLQFLFEYFSETQRNKGNFPGRFSGRQFSNSRSEMNVSTLELGDSALYLCASSPITGDTGELFFGEGSRLTVL.

The chain couples TRBV28 to TRBJ2-1; D ambiguous. The V end lost 5 bases, the J end lost 8 bases, and 10 bases lay between the germline ends. The CDR3 consists of 12 residues. CDR1 and CDR2 (germline): MDHEN, SYDVKM. The CDR3 DNA follows: TGTGCCAGCAGTGAGGCAAGCGATGAGCAGTTCTTC. Translation: CASSEASDEQFF.

J is TRBJ1-4 and V is TRBV9; D remains unclear. This CDR3 is built from 18 residues. Per the germline V gene, CDR1 is SGDLS and CDR2 is YYNGEE. V dropped 4 bases and J dropped 0 bases, with 19 bases sitting between them. CDR3 bases: TGTGCCAGCAGCCCCTTCGGCGGGGTAGTTACAACTAATGAAAAACTGTTTTTT. It is translated as CASSPFGGVVTTNEKLFF.

The V call is TRBV5-1, the J call TRBJ1-2; D not certain. CDR1 is SGHRS, CDR2 YFSETQ, per germline. The CDR3 runs 12 residues. The V end lost 5 bases, the J end lost 2 bases, and 7 bases lay between the germline ends. CDR3 nucleotides: TGCGCCAGCAGGGCAGAAAACTATGGCTACACCTTC. Translation gives CASRAENYGYTF.

This clone was seen a handful of times. The chain carries TRBV3-1 (or the pseudogene TRBV3-2) and TRBJ2-2, with 14 positions matching TRBD2. Germline lookup yields CDR1 LGHDT and CDR2 YNNKEL (reference sequence). V was clipped by 0 bases and J by 4 bases; unmatched bases: 4. The CDR3 sequence is 18 residues long. The CDR3: CASSQEGLAGGGTGELFF. The CDR3 DNA is TGTGCCAGCAGCCAAGAAGGACTAGCGGGAGGTGGCACCGGGGAGCTGTTTTTT.

This chain uses TRBV28 with TRBJ1-5, with unresolved D. Germline CDR1 is MDHEN and CDR2 is SYDVKM. The V gene lost 5 bases and the J gene lost 3 bases, with 11 bases spanning the gap. The length of the CDR3 is 14 residues. CDR3 coding DNA: TGTGCCAGCAGTCTCGCCGAGGACAATCAGCCCCAGCATTTT. It translates to CASSLAEDNQPQHF. The whole variable domain, filled in from reference TRBV28 and TRBJ1-5, reads DVKVTQSSRYLVKRTGEKVFLECVQDMDHENMFWYRQDPGLGLRLIYFSYDVKMKEKGDIPEGYSVSREKKERFSLILESASTNQTSMYLCASSLAEDNQPQHFGDGTRLSIL.

The rearrangement joins TRBV29-1 to TRBJ2-7, with D perhaps matching TRBD2 (6 bases). V lost 3 bases, J lost 6 bases, and 15 bases lay in between. Germline V gene lookup returns CDR1 SQVTM and CDR2 ANQGSEA. This CDR3 is 13 amino acids long. The CDR3 reads CSVDNGEAGEQYF. CDR3 DNA sequence: TGCAGCGTTGATAACGGGGAGGCGGGCGAGCAGTACTTC.

V and J are TRBV19 and TRBJ2-7; 10 bases are a match to TRBD2. V shed 4 bases and J 4 bases; nucleotides not matched to a gene: 10. The length of the CDR3 is 16 residues. In germline, CDR1 is LNHDA, CDR2 SQIVND (reference sequence). The CDR3 reads CASSTGSAGGQYEQYF. The CDR3 DNA is TGTGCCAGTAGTACAGGATCAGCGGGAGGGCAGTACGAGCAGTACTTC.

The chain employs TRBV18 and TRBJ2-5; 10 nucleotides align to TRBD1. The CDR3 spans 15 residues. Germline V gives CDR1 KGHSH, CDR2 LQKENI. V was clipped by 6 bases and J by 1 base; unmatched bases: 5. Here the CDR3 DNA reads TGTGCCAGCTCCATGACAGGGGGCCCCCAAGAGACCCAGTACTTC. Translating it yields CASSMTGGPQETQYF.

This chain connects TRBV18 to TRBJ1-1; no definite D call. Germline CDR1 reads KGHSH; CDR2 reads LQKENI. This CDR3 contains 15 residues. The V gene lost 4 bases and the J gene lost 1 base, with 13 bases spanning the gap. CDR3 coding DNA: TGTGCCAGCTCACTCGGCGACAATCAGAACACTGAAGCTTTCTTT. This codes for CASSLGDNQNTEAFF.

The genes are TRBV28 and TRBJ2-1, with TRBD1 matching over 8 bases. Germline loops: CDR1 MDHEN, CDR2 SYDVKM. The CDR3 is 14 amino acids. V was pared by 6 bases and J by 3 bases, with 4 bases of the junction left unmatched. This CDR3 is CASREQGVYNEQFF. The CDR3 DNA reads TGTGCCAGCAGAGAACAGGGGGTCTACAATGAGCAGTTCTTC.

This chain joins TRBV14 and TRBJ2-1; 13 bases map to TRBD2. The germline gives CDR1 SGHDN, CDR2 FVKESK. The CDR3 has 16 amino acids. V was clipped by 3 bases and J by 8 bases; unmatched bases: 7. CDR3 protein: CASSQTSGRRVDEQFF. In nucleotides, the CDR3 is TGTGCCAGCAGCCAGACTAGCGGGAGGAGGGTCGATGAGCAGTTCTTC.

This clone appeared a few times. The V and J genes are TRBV6-5 and TRBJ1-4; TRBD1 matches 12 bases. The CDR3 covers 14 residues. The trim removed 10 bases at V and 8 bases at J, leaving 8 bases unmatched. In germline, CDR1 is MNHEY, CDR2 SVGAGI. CDR3 protein: CAIGTGGSWEKLFF. CDR3 in DNA: TGTGCCATCGGGACAGGGGGCTCTTGGGAAAAACTGTTTTTT.

The gene calls are TRBV28 and TRBJ2-5; D may be TRBD1 (6 bases). The ends were cut back, 7 bases at V and 5 bases at J, with 20 bases in the middle. Germline V gene data show CDR1 as MDHEN and CDR2 as SYDVKM. This CDR3 has 15 amino acids. The CDR3 DNA follows: TGTGCCAGCATTGAGTCCGACAGGTTAATGGAGACCCAGTACTTC. It specifies CASIESDRLMETQYF.

The chain combines TRBV7-2 with TRBJ2-7, with a possible D match to TRBD1 (5 bases). The CDR3 extends over 15 amino acids. V gave up 3 bases and J gave up 2 bases, with 14 bases separating them. The germline V gene has CDR1 SGHTA and CDR2 FQGNSA. CDR3 loop: CASSFQGRAPYEQYF. The CDR3, as DNA: TGTGCCAGCAGCTTTCAGGGTAGGGCCCCCTACGAGCAGTACTTC. Drawing the rest from reference TRBV7-2 and TRBJ2-7, the complete variable domain is GAGVSQSPSNKVTEKGKDVELRCDPISGHTALYWYRQSLGQGLEFLIYFQGNSAPDKSGLPSDRFSAERTGGSVSTLTIQRTQQEDSAVYLCASSFQGRAPYEQYFGPGTRLTVT.

The DNA for the CDR3 is TGTGCCAGCACCCTCCTGACTAGCGGGAGGGGGTACAATGAGCAGTTCTTC. Protein sequence: CASTLLTSGRGYNEQFF. The chain has TRBV7-9 and TRBJ2-1; TRBD2 agrees at 14 bases. CDR1 and CDR2 (germline): SEHNR, FQNEAQ (reference sequence). Trimming took 7 bases from V and 4 from J; bases not matched to a gene: 9. The CDR3 is 17 amino acids.

J is TRBJ2-7 and V is TRBV18; TRBD1 aligns across 8 bases. The V gene end was trimmed by 3 bases and the J gene end by 2 bases; junction bases not matched to a gene: 6. CDR3 length: 15 amino acids. Germline loops: CDR1 KGHSH, CDR2 LQKENI. This CDR3 is CASSPRDRQTYEQYF. DNA for the CDR3: TGTGCCAGCTCACCCCGGGACAGGCAAACCTACGAGCAGTACTTC.

This clone was detected only a few times. The J gene is TRBJ2-2, the V gene TRBV5-4, with 12 bases fitting TRBD2. CDR3 length: 16 amino acids. Germline CDR1 and CDR2: SGHNT and YYREEE (reference sequence). V trimming: 0 bases; J trimming: 7 bases; junction bases outside the gene matches: 4. The CDR3: CASSLASGRAVGELFF. The CDR3 bases are TGTGCCAGCAGCTTGGCTAGCGGGAGGGCCGTCGGGGAGCTGTTTTTT.

The chain recombines TRBV7-8 with TRBJ2-2; D may be TRBD2 (5 bases). The CDR3 sequence is 14 residues long. Between the trimmed V and J ends, which lost 5 bases and 4 bases, there was a span of 11 bases. Germline CDR1 and CDR2: SGHVS and FQNEAQ. The CDR3 DNA sequence: TGTGCCAGCAGCACCGGACTTACCACCGGGGAGCTGTTTTTT. Amino acids: CASSTGLTTGELFF.

The sample holds a few counts of this clone. The chain joins TRBV28 to TRBJ2-6; no definite D call. Germline CDR1 is MDHEN and CDR2 is SYDVKM. V dropped 5 bases and J dropped 4 bases, with 15 bases sitting between them. The CDR3 totals 16 residues. The CDR3 sequence is CASSPLEVVGANVLTF. As DNA, the CDR3 is TGTGCCAGCAGTCCCCTTGAGGTGGTGGGGGCCAACGTCCTGACTTTC.